This record looks at one TCR beta chain sequence and its context. Its specificity is unknown. This sample is drawn from a study of CD8 T cells in ankylosing spondylitis. The study's findings and limits: Apparently characteristic of ankylosing spondylitis blood was a TCR beta motif (fewer than ten highly homologous variants). Before this, some motif variants had been reported in reactive arthritis synovial fluid and blood. Reported data indicate significant enrichment of disease-linked clones within matched ankylosing spondylitis synovial fluid. Those disease-linked clones were CD8+; they were also relatively rare in peripheral blood.

Trimming removed 4 bases from V and 5 bases from J, with 10 bases in between. Germline V CDR1 and CDR2: SGHRS, YFSETQ. The CDR3 runs to 12 residues. Each CDR3 protein gets one entry after TCRdb re-called the 5' RACE reads with MiXCR. Among approximately 440,000 distinct CDR3 sequences listed, over 15% were seen once. This chain links TRBV5-1 with TRBJ2-7; D not resolved. The TCR was taken from a male donor with ankylosing spondylitis. Material for sequencing was blood, either unsorted or a sorted T cell fraction (not recorded which). The CDR3 DNA follows: TGCGCCAGCAGCGGGATTTCGGACGAGCAGTACTTC. Protein product: CASSGISDEQYF.